This T cell receptor beta chain was sequenced for a study of T cells after yellow fever vaccination. The study's findings and limits: The booster response re-showed most primary clones: around 96% CD4, approximately 90% CD8.

This clonotype was counted between two and nine times. The antigen is undetermined. TCRdb passed the 5' RACE reads through MiXCR, listing each CDR3 protein once. The table lists 500,000 to 550,000 distinct CDR3 sequences, roughly a fifth of them singletons, with about 16% in the top ten. This CDR3 has 14 amino acids. V lost 0 bases, J lost 2 bases, and 1 base stayed unmatched. Germline assignment: CDR1 DFQATT and CDR2 SNEGSKA (reference sequence). The sequences come from PBMCs, collected roughly 20 days after the first yellow fever vaccination. J is TRBJ2-1 and V is TRBV20-1; 7 bases map to TRBD2. This TCR derives from a man between 18 and 35 years old who received the YFV17D yellow fever vaccine. CDR3 DNA: TGCAGTGCTAGAGATGGGACTACCTACAATGAGCAGTTCTTC. Protein product: CSARDGTTYNEQFF.